Below are 2 T cell receptor beta chains sequenced from a single sample in a study of CXCR3-negative and CXCR3-positive naive CD8 T cells. Libraries of TRB cDNA were made by 5' RACE and carried UMIs. TCRdb derives one entry per CDR3 protein from the 5' RACE reads, leaving out DNA. The repertoire table contains 70,000 to 95,000 distinct CDR3 sequences. The sequencing sample was made of naive CXCR3- CD8+ T cells from blood. The subset is: CD45RO-CCR7+CD27+CD95- naive CD8+ T cells lacking CXCR3 (TNR3-). The source is a human donor in good health. Some clones in this sample may be carry-over from other donors' samples.

The chain carries TRBV7-9 and TRBJ1-1; TCRdb proposes TRBD1, but this gene call is untestable without DNA. Germline CDR1 SEHNR, CDR2 FQNEAQ (reference sequence). The length of the CDR3 is 17 residues. The CDR3 is CASSSHPAQGANTEAFF.

The rearrangement joins TRBV5-1 to TRBJ2-1. This CDR3 comprises 15 residues. Germline V gives CDR1 SGHRS, CDR2 YFSETQ. The CDR3 is CASSFLEKIHNEQFF.